The 15 T cell receptor beta chains presented below share a single source sample, sequenced in a study of technical replicates of blood from a handful of donors. The table came from immunoSEQ multiplex PCR; TCRdb's copy has only in-frame clones and leaves some out. Here the sample spans 60,000 to 95,000 clones, roughly nine tenths being singletons. Input material: T cells isolated from PBMCs. The receptors stem from a human donor in good health. Some clones in this sample may be carry-over from other donors' samples.

This clone was seen only a few times. The genes are TRBV7-9 and TRBJ2-3, with unresolved D. Germline loops: CDR1 SEHNR, CDR2 FQNEAQ (reference sequence). This CDR3 region has 12 residues. V dropped 5 bases and J dropped 1 base, with 4 bases sitting between them. The DNA of the CDR3 is TGTGCCAGCAGCGCGGGCACAGATACGCAGTATTTT. It codes for CASSAGTDTQYF.

The chain carries TRBV5-1 and TRBJ2-2, with D maybe TRBD2 (6 bases). Germline V gene sequence: CDR1 SGHRS, CDR2 YFSETQ. Trimming removed 2 bases at V and 0 bases at J, with 14 bases between. The CDR3 contains 17 residues. CDR3 sequence: CASSFPLDYPNTGELFF. In DNA form, the CDR3 reads TGCGCCAGCAGCTTCCCGTTGGACTACCCGAACACCGGGGAGCTGTTTTTT.

As to this clone: The same CDR3 is also encoded by other DNA sequences in this sample. This chain links TRBV18 with TRBJ1-1; TRBD1 matches 8 bases. The CDR3 covers 14 residues. Germline V CDR1 and CDR2: KGHSH, LQKENI. Trimming at V came to 3 bases and at J to 1 base, leaving 1 base not matched to a gene. The CDR3 sequence: CASSPGQGNTEAFF. Written as DNA, the CDR3 is TGTGCCAGCTCACCCGGACAGGGGAACACTGAAGCTTTCTTT.

This clone was picked up a small number of times. The chain uses TRBV5-4 and TRBJ1-1, with 7 bases lining up with TRBD1. Germline-derived CDR1 and CDR2 are SGHNT and YYREEE (reference sequence). The V and J ends lost 4 bases and 1 base, in that order; junction bases with no gene match: 7. The CDR3 loop spans 15 amino acids. The CDR3, as DNA: TGTGCCAGCAGCACTGAACAGGGGAGGAACACTGAAGCTTTCTTT. Protein product: CASSTEQGRNTEAFF.

The chain joins TRBV6-6 to TRBJ2-2; D unresolved. Trimming removed 7 bases at V and 0 bases at J, with 12 bases between. This CDR3 has 15 amino acids. CDR1 is MNHNY and CDR2 is SVGAGI in the germline V gene (reference sequence). In DNA, the CDR3 is TGTGCCAGCATGTCGAGGCGGTCGAACACCGGGGAGCTGTTTTTT. Translation gives CASMSRRSNTGELFF.

The J gene is TRBJ1-1, the V gene TRBV19, with TRBD1 matching over 8 bases. V lost 7 bases, J lost 6 bases, and 10 bases stayed unmatched. The CDR3 sequence is 14 residues long. Germline-derived CDR1 and CDR2 are LNHDA and SQIVND (reference sequence). As DNA, the CDR3 is TGTGCCAGTATTAAAAGACAGGGGCTATCTGAAGCTTTCTTT. Encoded protein: CASIKRQGLSEAFF.

V is TRBV11-2 and J is TRBJ1-1; 7 bases are shared with TRBD1. Per germline, CDR1 SGHAT and CDR2 FQNNGV. J was trimmed by 10 bases and V by 5 bases; bases with no gene match: 13. The CDR3 runs to 14 residues. This chain's CDR3 is CASSARQGVFRAFF. Here the CDR3 DNA reads TGTGCCAGCAGCGCACGACAGGGCGTTTTTAGAGCTTTCTTT. The full variable domain, its missing parts supplied by reference TRBV11-2 and TRBJ1-1, is EAGVAQSPRYKIIEKRQSVAFWCNPISGHATLYWYQQILGQGPKLLIQFQNNGVVDDSQLPKDRFSAERLKGVDSTLKIQPAKLEDSAVYLCASSARQGVFRAFFGQGTRLTVV.

The J gene is TRBJ2-7, the V gene TRBV7-9, with 8 bases matching TRBD1. J gave up 3 bases and V 5 bases, and 6 bases lay outside the gene matches. The CDR3 covers 14 residues. CDR1 SEHNR and CDR2 FQNEAQ come from the germline V gene (reference sequence). The CDR3 here is CASSTDRGFYEQYF. CDR3 DNA: TGTGCCAGCAGCACCGACAGGGGTTTCTACGAGCAGTACTTC.

This clone was seen only once. The chain employs TRBV11-2 and TRBJ2-2, with D possibly being TRBD1 (5 bases). V was cut by 5 bases and J by 6 bases, with 7 bases left in between. Germline assignment: CDR1 SGHAT and CDR2 FQNNGV. The CDR3 has 12 residues. The CDR3 here is CASSQGAGELFF. The CDR3 bases are TGTGCCAGCAGCCAAGGGGCCGGGGAGCTGTTTTTT.

The rearrangement joins TRBV19 to TRBJ2-7; 11 bases match TRBD2. Germline CDR1 LNHDA, CDR2 SQIVND (reference sequence). This CDR3 is 19 amino acids long. V was pared by 5 bases and J by 3 bases, with 18 bases of the junction left unmatched. CDR3 bases: TGTGCCAGTAGTGCAGGTACTCGGCTAGCGGGAGGAGGTATCTACGAGCAGTACTTC. It specifies CASSAGTRLAGGGIYEQYF.

J is TRBJ2-1 and V is TRBV5-6; D call uncertain. The germline V gene encodes CDR1 SGHDT and CDR2 YYEEEE. CDR3 size: 12 residues. Trimming stripped 3 bases from V and 12 bases from J, with 13 bases between. This CDR3 reads CASSSRFRLQFF. The CDR3 DNA sequence: TGTGCCAGCAGCTCGAGGTTCCGGTTGCAGTTCTTC.

The J gene is TRBJ2-7, the V gene TRBV6-1; possible D gene TRBD2, 5 bases. The CDR3 loop spans 15 amino acids. The germline V gene encodes CDR1 MNHNS and CDR2 SASEGT. The ends were cut back, 6 bases at V and 2 bases at J, with 17 bases in the middle. Written as DNA, the CDR3 is TGTGCCAGCAGGGGGAGACACGATTACCCCTACGAGCAGTACTTC. Translation: CASRGRHDYPYEQYF.

The chain recombines TRBV23-1 with TRBJ1-1; D is undetermined. TRBV23-1 is sorted into the ORF group, with uncertain function. V was cut by 4 bases and J by 1 base, with 13 bases left in between. The CDR3 totals 15 residues. The chain's CDR3 is CASSPSRNRNTEAFF. In nucleotides, the CDR3 is TGCGCCAGCAGTCCCTCCCGGAACAGGAACACTGAAGCTTTCTTT.

The gene calls are TRBV6-5 and TRBJ2-3; D is unresolved. Trimming took 0 bases from V and 5 from J, leaving 15 bases between them. CDR3 length: 16 amino acids. Germline loops: CDR1 MNHEY, CDR2 SVGAGI. CDR3 nucleotide sequence: TGTGCCAGCAGTTACTCGAGAACGGCGTCGGGAGATACGCAGTATTTT. Its translation: CASSYSRTASGDTQYF.

The V gene is TRBV30, the J gene TRBJ1-1; D call uncertain. Germline CDR1 GTSNPN, CDR2 SVGIG (reference sequence). Trimming cost V 3 bases and J 0 bases, with 8 bases left between them. The CDR3 totals 13 residues. CDR3 amino acids: CAWSDTVNTEAFF. The DNA of the CDR3 is TGTGCCTGGAGCGACACGGTGAACACTGAAGCTTTCTTT. Full variable domain (outside the CDR3, taken from reference TRBV30 and TRBJ1-1): SQTIHQWPATLVQPVGSPLSLECTVEGTSNPNLYWYRQAAGRGLQLLFYSVGIGQISSEVPQNLSASRPQDRQFILSSKKLLLSDSGFYLCAWSDTVNTEAFFGQGTRLTVV.